The 28 T cell receptor beta chains in this list originate from one sample, sequenced in a study of T cells in localized non-small cell lung cancer. TCRdb's table, derived via immunoSEQ multiplex PCR, lists solely in-frame clones and lacks some. The table lists approximately 49,000 clones, about 72% of them singletons, with around 17% in the top ten. The source material was peripheral blood, sampled before any cancer treatment. These receptors originate from a man between 40 and 75 years old with stage I squamous cell lung carcinoma.

The V gene is TRBV27, the J gene TRBJ1-1; 10 positions match TRBD1. J was trimmed by 11 bases and V by 5 bases; bases with no gene match: 8. The CDR3 runs 13 residues. Germline CDR1 MNHEY, CDR2 SMNVEV (reference sequence). CDR3 DNA: TGTGCCAGCAGTGGGACAGGGGCCACTTCGGCTTTCTTT. It codes for CASSGTGATSAFF.

This CDR3 reads CASSLGETQYF. The DNA for the CDR3 is TGTGCCAGCAGCTTAGGAGAGACCCAGTACTTC. The chain is built from TRBV11-2 and TRBJ2-5; D remains ambiguous. The ends were cut back, 1 base at V and 4 bases at J, with 1 base in the middle. The CDR3 extends over 11 amino acids. CDR1 and CDR2 from the germline V gene are SGHAT and FQNNGV.

CDR3 region: CASSLSGLRQPQHF. CDR3 sequence (DNA): TGTGCCAGCAGCTTATCAGGGTTGCGTCAGCCCCAGCATTTT. This chain joins TRBV7-6 and TRBJ1-5, with a possible D match to TRBD1 (5 bases). There are 14 residues in the CDR3. The germline V gene encodes CDR1 SGHVS and CDR2 FNYEAQ. V was pared by 2 bases and J by 6 bases, with 11 bases between.

This clone was detected a few times. V and J are TRBV18 and TRBJ2-7; TRBD1 agrees at 7 bases. V dropped 4 bases and J dropped 6; count of bases not matched to a gene: 6. Germline V gene data show CDR1 as KGHSH and CDR2 as LQKENI. This CDR3 spans 13 amino acids. CDR3 in amino acids: CASSQTTGIEQYF. The CDR3 bases are TGTGCCAGCTCACAGACGACAGGGATCGAGCAGTACTTC.

The rearrangement joins TRBV6-1 to TRBJ2-3, with a tentative D call TRBD2 (6 bases). With 0 bases removed from V and 4 bases from J, the gap between germline ends came to 11 bases. Germline assignment: CDR1 MNHNS and CDR2 SASEGT. This CDR3 is 15 amino acids long. CDR3: CASSEAGGLSDTQYF. The CDR3 DNA is TGTGCCAGCAGTGAAGCGGGGGGACTTTCAGATACGCAGTATTTT.

The chain recombines TRBV27 with TRBJ2-3; a weak D match, TRBD2 (6 bases). The V end lost 11 bases, the J end lost 4 bases, and 19 bases lay between the germline ends. The CDR3 runs to 14 residues. Germline loops: CDR1 MNHEY, CDR2 SMNVEV (reference sequence). CDR3 in amino acids: CAVNQGLGADTQYF. In nucleotides, the CDR3 is TGTGCCGTTAATCAGGGACTTGGCGCAGATACGCAGTATTTT.

The V call is TRBV18, the J call TRBJ1-2; TRBD1 matches at 10 bases. Losses at the gene ends were 6 bases for V and 8 bases for J; bases not matched to a gene: 3. Germline V CDR1 and CDR2: KGHSH, LQKENI. This CDR3 has 12 residues. The CDR3 here is CASSGQGGGYTF. The CDR3 bases are TGTGCCAGCTCCGGACAGGGGGGAGGCTACACCTTC. Full variable domain (rest looked up from reference TRBV18 and TRBJ1-2): NAGVMQNPRHLVRRRGQEARLRCSPMKGHSHVYWYRQLPEEGLKFMVYLQKENIIDESGMPKERFSAEFPKEGPSILRIQQVVRGDSAAYFCASSGQGGGYTFGSGTRLTVV.

The rearrangement uses TRBV7-2 and TRBJ1-5, with 8 bases lining up with TRBD1. There are 15 residues in the CDR3. V trimming: 1 base; J trimming: 7 bases; junction bases outside the gene matches: 6. Germline V gene data show CDR1 as SGHTA and CDR2 as FQGNSA. The CDR3 is CASSLGTGTQQPQHF. CDR3 coding DNA: TGTGCCAGCAGCTTAGGGACAGGGACTCAGCAGCCCCAGCATTTT.

This clone was seen a few times. The chain is built from TRBV2 and TRBJ2-1; a weak D match, TRBD1 (5 bases). V lost 6 bases, J lost 8 bases, and 8 bases lay in between. Germline V gene lookup returns CDR1 SNHLY and CDR2 FYNNEI. The CDR3 runs 11 residues. DNA for the CDR3: TGTGCCAGCAGGGCAGGGTATGAGCAGTTCTTC. Its translation: CASRAGYEQFF.

The chain uses TRBV30 and TRBJ2-1, with D perhaps matching TRBD1 (6 bases). The CDR3 consists of 11 residues. Trimming removed 6 bases from V and 10 bases from J, with 13 bases in between. CDR1 and CDR2 (germline): GTSNPN, SVGIG (reference sequence). CDR3 nucleotide sequence: TGTGCCTGTATCTCAGGGGTCGAGCAGTTCTTC. It codes for CACISGVEQFF.

This clone is a singleton in its sample. The chain employs TRBV7-3 and TRBJ2-2, with D hard to call. The CDR3 loop spans 15 amino acids. V was cut by 5 bases and J by 0 bases, with 10 bases left in between. Germline values: CDR1 SGHTA, CDR2 FQGTGA. Here the CDR3 reads CASSDGGPNTGELFF. CDR3 nucleotides: TGTGCCAGCAGCGATGGTGGTCCGAACACCGGGGAGCTGTTTTTT.

V usage is TRBV6-5 and J usage is TRBJ1-2; D remains ambiguous. With 3 bases removed from V and 4 bases from J, the gap between germline ends came to 9 bases. Germline V CDR1 and CDR2: MNHEY, SVGAGI. The CDR3 totals 13 residues. CDR3 residues: CASSYGSAYGYTF. Written as DNA, the CDR3 is TGTGCCAGCAGTTATGGGTCCGCCTATGGCTACACCTTC.

This clone occurred once. The CDR3 spells CASSPAGGASGNTIYF. CDR3 nucleotide sequence: TGTGCCAGCTCACCGGCGGGGGGCGCCTCTGGAAACACCATATATTTT. The V and J genes are TRBV18 and TRBJ1-3; tentative D call: TRBD1 (6 bases). The CDR3 sequence is 16 residues long. Trimming left V 3 bases short and J 0 bases short, with 12 bases between. Germline assignment: CDR1 KGHSH and CDR2 LQKENI.

The V and J genes are TRBV25-1 and TRBJ1-6; the match to TRBD1 covers 7 bases. The CDR3 is 13 residues long. Germline CDR1 reads MGHDK; CDR2 reads SYGVNS. V lost 4 bases and J lost 6; bases outside the gene matches: 0. CDR3 in amino acids: CASSGQGNSPLHF. In DNA form, the CDR3 reads TGTGCCAGCAGTGGACAGGGTAATTCACCCCTCCACTTT.

J is TRBJ2-5 and V is TRBV7-8; D gene uncertain. CDR3 size: 13 residues. In germline, CDR1 is SGHVS, CDR2 FQNEAQ. V was pared by 7 bases and J by 0 bases, with 9 bases between. The CDR3 DNA reads as TGTGCCAGCATTGGCAGGAACCAAGAGACCCAGTACTTC. Protein: CASIGRNQETQYF.

This sequence joins TRBV27 and TRBJ2-7; 10 nucleotides line up with TRBD2. The germline V gene has CDR1 MNHEY and CDR2 SMNVEV (reference sequence). Trimming at V came to 5 bases and at J to 5 bases, leaving 9 bases not matched to a gene. The CDR3 consists of 15 residues. The CDR3 protein is CASSITSGVPHEQYF. The CDR3 DNA follows: TGTGCCAGCAGTATAACTAGCGGGGTTCCCCACGAGCAGTACTTC.

This sequence joins TRBV7-9 and TRBJ2-7; a weak D match, TRBD2 (5 bases). Germline V gene sequence: CDR1 SEHNR, CDR2 FQNEAQ (reference sequence). The CDR3 has 13 amino acids. Trimming took 4 bases from V and 6 from J, leaving 13 bases between them. The DNA for the CDR3 is TGTGCCAGCAGCTCCGACGGGGTTCTCGAGCAGTACTTC. This encodes CASSSDGVLEQYF.

This clone is categorized as medium-sized. The gene calls are TRBV15 and TRBJ2-7; D is possibly TRBD1 or TRBD2 (5 bases each). Germline CDR1 and CDR2: LNHNV and YYDKDF (reference sequence). The CDR3 consists of 14 residues. The V gene lost 3 bases and the J gene lost 4 bases, with 13 bases spanning the gap. The CDR3: CATSSRDEGYEQYF. CDR3 bases: TGTGCCACCAGCAGCCGGGACGAGGGGTACGAGCAGTACTTC.

The gene calls are TRBV30 and TRBJ1-2, with TRBD1 matching 9 bases. The CDR3 has 14 amino acids. Germline CDR1 reads GTSNPN; CDR2 reads SVGIG (reference sequence). The V and J ends lost 4 bases and 5 bases, in that order; junction bases with no gene match: 8. The CDR3 sequence is CAWKGTGPWYGYTF. CDR3 nucleotides: TGTGCCTGGAAGGGGACAGGGCCATGGTATGGCTACACCTTC.

This chain links TRBV7-6 with TRBJ1-1, with 7 bases matching TRBD1. V was pared by 1 base and J by 4 bases, with 3 bases of the junction left unmatched. CDR3 length: 14 amino acids. Germline lookup yields CDR1 SGHVS and CDR2 FNYEAQ. The CDR3 protein is CASSLDYRGTEAFF. CDR3 in DNA: TGTGCCAGCAGCTTAGATTACAGGGGCACTGAAGCTTTCTTT.

The chain links TRBV6-5 to TRBJ1-1; a possible D gene is TRBD1 (6 bases). The CDR3 consists of 15 residues. CDR1 is MNHEY, CDR2 SVGAGI, per germline. The germline V and J ends were trimmed by 6 bases and 11 bases, with 25 bases remaining between them. The CDR3 region has the DNA TGTGCCAGCAGCCCCGGGGGGGGCCTTCTCTTTGGCGCTTTCTTT. As protein: CASSPGGGLLFGAFF.

V usage is TRBV7-2 and J usage is TRBJ2-7; D is ambiguous. CDR1 SGHTA and CDR2 FQGNSA come from the germline V gene. This CDR3 contains 15 residues. The V end lost 1 base, the J end lost 2 bases, and 12 bases lay between the germline ends. The CDR3 here is CASSLEPGPTYEQYF. CDR3 nucleotide sequence: TGTGCCAGCAGCTTAGAACCAGGTCCAACCTACGAGCAGTACTTC.

The rearrangement links TRBV7-2 to TRBJ1-2; 9 bases agree with TRBD1. Per germline, CDR1 SGHTA and CDR2 FQGNSA. This CDR3 has 12 residues. The ends lost 5 bases at V and 7 bases at J; junction bases unmatched: 2. The CDR3 DNA is TGTGCCAGCAGCCGGACAGGGGCTGGCTACACCTTC. This gives the protein CASSRTGAGYTF.

V and J are TRBV6-5 and TRBJ2-1, with a tentative D call TRBD2 (5 bases). Germline lookup yields CDR1 MNHEY and CDR2 SVGAGI. This CDR3 region has 12 residues. V lost 8 bases and J 6 bases, leaving 11 bases between the germline ends. The CDR3 protein is CASVDSFNEQFF. In DNA form, the CDR3 reads TGTGCCAGCGTGGACTCTTTCAATGAGCAGTTCTTC.

The chain combines TRBV6-5 with TRBJ1-2, with D unclear. The V gene's germline CDR1 is MNHEY and CDR2 SVGAGI. V dropped 5 bases and J dropped 4 bases, with 11 bases sitting between them. The length of the CDR3 is 13 residues. The CDR3 DNA reads TGTGCCAGCAGTGCTCAGGAGTTCTATGGCTACACCTTC. Encoded protein: CASSAQEFYGYTF.

The J gene is TRBJ2-1, the V gene TRBV28; 10 bases agree with TRBD2. Looked up from germline, CDR1 is MDHEN and CDR2 is SYDVKM. V gave up 3 bases and J gave up 11 bases; unmatched junction bases: 10. The CDR3 has 15 amino acids. DNA of the CDR3: TGTGCCAGCAGTTTGTTAGCGGGGGGCCCTGGTAAGCAGTTCTTC. It specifies CASSLLAGGPGKQFF.

The genes are TRBV6-4 and TRBJ2-7, with 8 positions matching TRBD1. The ends lost 0 bases at V and 4 bases at J; junction bases unmatched: 5. Germline CDR1 is MRHNA and CDR2 is SNTAGT. The CDR3 loop spans 15 amino acids. The CDR3 DNA sequence: TGTGCCAGCAGTGACTCCGGACAGGGTCGATACGAGCAGTACTTC. As protein: CASSDSGQGRYEQYF.

The V call is TRBV11-2, the J call TRBJ1-2; no clear D. Trimming pared 4 bases from V and 8 bases from J, leaving 17 bases between. CDR1 SGHAT and CDR2 FQNNGV come from the germline V gene. The CDR3 loop spans 14 amino acids. The CDR3 sequence is CASSSSRANSGYTF. The CDR3, as DNA: TGTGCCAGCAGCTCCAGTAGGGCTAATAGCGGCTACACCTTC. Full variable domain (outside the CDR3, taken from reference TRBV11-2 and TRBJ1-2): EAGVAQSPRYKIIEKRQSVAFWCNPISGHATLYWYQQILGQGPKLLIQFQNNGVVDDSQLPKDRFSAERLKGVDSTLKIQPAKLEDSAVYLCASSSSRANSGYTFGSGTRLTVV.